This T cell receptor beta chain was identified in a study of shared clonotypes between healthy human individuals. About the study: Donors, aged 18 to 49, were a couple of women and a few men. Study-wide results and limits: The four-donor shared clonotypes exceeded non-shared clonotypes in generation probability, with non-shared ones scoring lower.

Deep-level running was used for the assay. Sequencing used immunoSEQ multiplex PCR; TCRdb keeps in-frame clones, though not all of them. The repertoire consists of 900,000 to 1,200,000 clones, with about 80% occurring once and the leading ten covering roughly 0.65%. Concerning this clone itself: The antigen is unknown.

The clonotype originates from a man between 18 and 29 years old in good health. Some clones in this sample may be carry-over from other donors' samples. Sequencing input: memory CD4+ T cells from PBMCs. Indicated subset: CD45RA-negative fraction.

CDR3 bases: TGTGCCAGTAGTCGGGACAGGGGTAGCTCTGGGGCCAACGTCCTGACTTTC. Translation: CASSRDRGSSGANVLTF. V is TRBV19 and J is TRBJ2-6; 10 nucleotides line up with TRBD1. The CDR3 length is 17 residues. CDR1 and CDR2 (germline): LNHDA, SQIVND (reference sequence). V was pared by 5 bases and J by 0 bases, with 4 bases of the junction left unmatched.